The rows below give T cell receptor beta chains drawn from one sample of a study of blood T cell repertoires in COVID-19. The assay was immunoSEQ multiplex PCR, and TCRdb's table has in-frame clones only and misses some. Of approximately 280,000 clones listed, approximately 85% are singletons. The material sequenced was peripheral blood. The receptors stem from a man aged 50 to 60 with active or convalescent COVID-19. Both conserved end residues are part of each CDR3. D genes are given only for firm matches. Some rows have no size entry. The others give once, few or many, or a class for an expanded clone.

NA	NA	TRBV18	TRBJ1-1	CASSGGRALTEAFF	TGTGCCAGCTCTGGGGGCAGGGCGTTGACTGAAGCTTTCTTT
NA	NA	TRBV18	TRBJ1-1	CASSPEIQYTEAFF	TGTGCCAGCTCACCTGAGATACAGTACACTGAAGCTTTCTTT
NA	TRBD1	TRBV10-3	TRBJ2-5	CAIGRDREETQYF	TGTGCCATCGGGCGGGACAGGGAAGAGACCCAGTACTTC
once	NA	TRBV7-6	TRBJ1-5	CASSPSALDSNQPQHF	TGTGCCAGCAGCCCTAGCGCGTTAGATAGCAATCAGCCCCAGCATTTT
NA	NA	TRBV28	TRBJ1-4	CASSLVGAYEKLFF	TGTGCCAGCAGTTTAGTGGGGGCCTATGAAAAACTGTTTTTT
NA	TRBD2	TRBV5-6	TRBJ2-7	CASSWTSGRREQYF	TGTGCCAGCAGCTGGACTAGCGGGAGACGTGAGCAGTACTTC
NA	TRBD2	TRBV15	TRBJ2-5	CATSRGNSGKETQYF	TGTGCCACCAGCAGAGGTAATAGCGGGAAAGAGACCCAGTACTTC
NA	NA	TRBV7-8	TRBJ1-1	CASSPPGNAEAFF	TGTGCCAGCAGCCCCCCAGGTAACGCTGAAGCTTTCTTT
NA	TRBD2	TRBV9	TRBJ2-2	CASSRAGLATAGELFF	TGTGCCAGCAGCCGGGCCGGACTAGCGACTGCCGGGGAGCTGTTTTTT
few	NA	TRBV9	TRBJ1-1	CASSGSELGAVNTEAFF	TGTGCCAGCAGCGGCTCCGAGTTGGGAGCTGTGAACACTGAAGCTTTCTTT
NA	TRBD1	TRBV27	TRBJ1-2	CASSADLTGLYGYTF	TGTGCCAGCAGTGCAGACCTGACAGGGCTTTATGGCTACACCTTC
NA	TRBD2	TRBV10-2	TRBJ2-3	CASSGGLAGLADTQYF	TGCGCCAGCAGTGGGGGACTAGCGGGACTCGCAGATACGCAGTATTTT
NA	NA	TRBV28	TRBJ2-1	CASSSQGTLSLDEQFF	TGTGCCAGCTCCAGCCAAGGCACCCTTTCGCTAGACGAGCAGTTCTTC
NA	TRBD1	TRBV6-5	TRBJ2-5	CASTRDRGIAQYF	TGTGCCAGCACCCGGGACAGGGGGATAGCCCAGTACTTC
once	NA	TRBV6-5	TRBJ1-1	CASRPTGTNTEAFF	TGTGCCAGCCGCCCCACAGGGACGAACACTGAAGCTTTCTTT
NA	TRBD2	TRBV11-3	TRBJ2-1	CASSWGSGSVEQFF	TGTGCCAGCAGCTGGGGTAGCGGGAGCGTTGAGCAGTTCTTC
NA	NA	TRBV27	TRBJ1-1	CASSSDLRAFF	TGTGCCAGCAGTTCCGACTTGAGGGCTTTCTTT
NA	TRBD1	TRBV7-2	TRBJ2-2	CASSFWTGFISGELFF	TGTGCCAGCAGCTTCTGGACAGGGTTTATAAGCGGGGAGCTGTTTTTT
NA	TRBD2	TRBV5-1	TRBJ2-5	CASNLRGMSQETQYF	TGCGCCAGCAATCTGCGGGGGATGAGCCAAGAGACCCAGTACTTC
NA	NA	TRBV27	TRBJ1-2	CASSFRDTTGYTF	TGTGCCAGCAGTTTTCGGGACACCACTGGCTACACCTTC
NA	TRBD2	TRBV5-1	TRBJ2-5	CASSGSGTQETQYF	TGCGCCAGCAGCGGTAGCGGGACCCAAGAGACCCAGTACTTC
NA	NA	TRBV19	TRBJ2-5	CASSMQGYQETQYF	TGTGCCAGTAGTATGCAGGGGTACCAAGAGACCCAGTACTTC
NA	NA	TRBV6-2/TRBV6-3	TRBJ1-5	CASSSGGSNQPQHF	TGTGCCAGCAGCTCGGGGGGGAGCAATCAGCCCCAGCATTTT
NA	NA	TRBV4-1	TRBJ2-2	CASGGLVNTGELFF	TGCGCCAGCGGAGGCCTGGTAAACACCGGGGAGCTGTTTTTT
NA	TRBD1	TRBV6-5	TRBJ2-2	CASSTGTANTGELFF	TGTGCCAGCAGCACCGGGACAGCGAACACCGGGGAGCTGTTTTTT
NA	TRBD2	TRBV18	TRBJ2-1	CASSPGLADYNEQFF	TGTGCCAGCTCACCGGGACTAGCGGACTACAATGAGCAGTTCTTC
NA	NA	TRBV19	TRBJ1-1	CASSITQGTEAFF	TGTGCCAGTAGTATCACCCAGGGCACTGAAGCTTTCTTT
NA	NA	TRBV12-3/TRBV12-4	TRBJ1-6	CASRGAGVTPLHF	TGTGCCAGCAGGGGGGCGGGGGTGACACCCCTCCACTTT
NA	NA	TRBV3-1/TRBV3-2	TRBJ2-7	CASTASGAYEQYF	TGTGCCAGCACGGCCAGCGGTGCCTACGAGCAGTACTTC
NA	NA	TRBV15	TRBJ1-1	CATSFQGGTEAFF	TGTGCCACCAGTTTTCAGGGAGGCACTGAAGCTTTCTTT
NA	NA	TRBV6-2/TRBV6-3	TRBJ1-3	CASSYGWGVAGNTIYF	TGTGCCAGCAGTTACGGCTGGGGAGTGGCTGGAAACACCATATATTTT
NA	TRBD1	TRBV20-1	TRBJ2-1	CSASRPPGQGAKNEQFF	TGCAGTGCTAGTAGACCGCCCGGACAGGGGGCCAAGAATGAGCAGTTCTTC
NA	TRBD2	TRBV6-5	TRBJ2-7	CASSTGTSGYEQYF	TGTGCCAGCAGCACCGGGACTAGCGGGTACGAGCAGTACTTC
NA	NA	TRBV28	TRBJ2-7	CASRPGGYEQYF	TGTGCCAGCAGGCCCGGGGGCTACGAGCAGTACTTC
NA	NA	TRBV12-5	TRBJ1-2	CASGLVGTRNYGYTF	TGTGCTAGTGGTTTGGTAGGGACAAGGAACTATGGCTACACCTTC
NA	NA	TRBV7-8	TRBJ1-1	CASSLAQTGEAFF	TGTGCCAGCAGCTTAGCGCAAACAGGTGAAGCTTTCTTT
NA	NA	TRBV30	TRBJ1-1	CAGGRPNTEAFF	TGTGCCGGCGGGAGGCCAAACACTGAAGCTTTCTTT
NA	NA	TRBV3-1/TRBV3-2	TRBJ1-1	CASSRSWEFAEAFF	TGTGCCAGCAGCCGATCTTGGGAGTTCGCTGAAGCTTTCTTT
NA	TRBD1	TRBV7-2	TRBJ2-3	CASSLQGQGSDTQYF	TGTGCCAGCAGCTTACAGGGACAGGGATCAGATACGCAGTATTTT
NA	NA	TRBV3-1/TRBV3-2	TRBJ2-5	CASSPYVTRLQETQYF	TGTGCCAGCAGTCCTTACGTGACTAGGTTACAAGAGACCCAGTACTTC
few	TRBD2	TRBV15	TRBJ2-1	CAILPGVAGGLGNEQFF	TGTGCCATTCTCCCTGGGGTAGCGGGAGGACTCGGGAATGAGCAGTTCTTC
NA	NA	TRBV11-2	TRBJ2-7	CASSSLRGARYEQYF	TGTGCCAGCAGCTCCCTCCGGGGGGCTCGGTACGAGCAGTACTTC
NA	NA	TRBV19	TRBJ1-4	CASSIGRGLGGEKLFF	TGTGCCAGTAGTATAGGCAGAGGACTTGGCGGTGAAAAACTGTTTTTT